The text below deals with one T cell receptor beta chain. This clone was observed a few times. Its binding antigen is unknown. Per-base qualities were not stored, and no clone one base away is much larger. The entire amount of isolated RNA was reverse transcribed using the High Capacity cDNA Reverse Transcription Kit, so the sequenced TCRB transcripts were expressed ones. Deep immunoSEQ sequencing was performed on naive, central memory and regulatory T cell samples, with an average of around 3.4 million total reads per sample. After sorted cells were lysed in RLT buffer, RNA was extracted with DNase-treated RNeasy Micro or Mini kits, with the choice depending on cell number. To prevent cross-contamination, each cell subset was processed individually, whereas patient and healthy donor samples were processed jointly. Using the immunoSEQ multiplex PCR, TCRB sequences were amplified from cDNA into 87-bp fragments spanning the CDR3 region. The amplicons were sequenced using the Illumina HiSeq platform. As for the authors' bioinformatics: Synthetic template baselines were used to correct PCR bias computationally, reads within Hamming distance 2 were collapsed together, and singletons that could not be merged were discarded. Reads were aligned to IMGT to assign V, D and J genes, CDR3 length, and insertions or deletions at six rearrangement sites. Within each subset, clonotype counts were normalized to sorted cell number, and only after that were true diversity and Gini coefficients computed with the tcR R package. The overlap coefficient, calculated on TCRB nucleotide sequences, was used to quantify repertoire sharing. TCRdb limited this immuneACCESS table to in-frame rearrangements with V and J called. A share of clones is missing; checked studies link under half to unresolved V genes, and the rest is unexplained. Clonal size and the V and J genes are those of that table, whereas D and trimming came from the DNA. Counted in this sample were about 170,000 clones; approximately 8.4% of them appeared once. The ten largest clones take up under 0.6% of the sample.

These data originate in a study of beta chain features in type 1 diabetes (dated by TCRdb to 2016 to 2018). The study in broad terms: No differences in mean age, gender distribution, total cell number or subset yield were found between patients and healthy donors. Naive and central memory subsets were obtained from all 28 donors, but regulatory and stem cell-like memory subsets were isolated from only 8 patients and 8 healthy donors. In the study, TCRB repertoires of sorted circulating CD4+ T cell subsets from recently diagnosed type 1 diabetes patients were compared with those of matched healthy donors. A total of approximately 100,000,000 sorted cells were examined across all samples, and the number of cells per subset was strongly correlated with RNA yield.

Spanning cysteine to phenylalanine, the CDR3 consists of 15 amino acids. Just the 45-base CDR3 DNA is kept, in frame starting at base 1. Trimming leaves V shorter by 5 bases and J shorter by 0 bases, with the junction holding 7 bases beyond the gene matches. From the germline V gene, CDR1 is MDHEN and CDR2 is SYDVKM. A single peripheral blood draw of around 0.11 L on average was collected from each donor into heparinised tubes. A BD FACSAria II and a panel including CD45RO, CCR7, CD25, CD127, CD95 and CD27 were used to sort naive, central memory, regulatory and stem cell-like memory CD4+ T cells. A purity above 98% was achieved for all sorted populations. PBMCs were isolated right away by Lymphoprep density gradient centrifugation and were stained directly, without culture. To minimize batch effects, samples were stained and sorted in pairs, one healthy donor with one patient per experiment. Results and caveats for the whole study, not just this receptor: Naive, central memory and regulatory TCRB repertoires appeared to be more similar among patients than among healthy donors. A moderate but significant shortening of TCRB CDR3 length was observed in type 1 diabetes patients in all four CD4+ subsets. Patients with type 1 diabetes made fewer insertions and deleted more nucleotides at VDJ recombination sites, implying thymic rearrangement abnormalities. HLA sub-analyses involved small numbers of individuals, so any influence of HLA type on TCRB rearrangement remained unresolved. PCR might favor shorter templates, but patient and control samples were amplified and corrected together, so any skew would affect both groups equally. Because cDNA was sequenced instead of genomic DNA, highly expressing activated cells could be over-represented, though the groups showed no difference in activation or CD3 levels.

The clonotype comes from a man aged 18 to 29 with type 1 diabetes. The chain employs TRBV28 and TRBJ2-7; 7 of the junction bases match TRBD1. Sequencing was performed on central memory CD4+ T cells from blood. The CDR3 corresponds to CASSHEGAGSYEQYF. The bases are TGTGCCAGCAGTCACGAGGGGGCAGGCTCCTACGAGCAGTACTTC.